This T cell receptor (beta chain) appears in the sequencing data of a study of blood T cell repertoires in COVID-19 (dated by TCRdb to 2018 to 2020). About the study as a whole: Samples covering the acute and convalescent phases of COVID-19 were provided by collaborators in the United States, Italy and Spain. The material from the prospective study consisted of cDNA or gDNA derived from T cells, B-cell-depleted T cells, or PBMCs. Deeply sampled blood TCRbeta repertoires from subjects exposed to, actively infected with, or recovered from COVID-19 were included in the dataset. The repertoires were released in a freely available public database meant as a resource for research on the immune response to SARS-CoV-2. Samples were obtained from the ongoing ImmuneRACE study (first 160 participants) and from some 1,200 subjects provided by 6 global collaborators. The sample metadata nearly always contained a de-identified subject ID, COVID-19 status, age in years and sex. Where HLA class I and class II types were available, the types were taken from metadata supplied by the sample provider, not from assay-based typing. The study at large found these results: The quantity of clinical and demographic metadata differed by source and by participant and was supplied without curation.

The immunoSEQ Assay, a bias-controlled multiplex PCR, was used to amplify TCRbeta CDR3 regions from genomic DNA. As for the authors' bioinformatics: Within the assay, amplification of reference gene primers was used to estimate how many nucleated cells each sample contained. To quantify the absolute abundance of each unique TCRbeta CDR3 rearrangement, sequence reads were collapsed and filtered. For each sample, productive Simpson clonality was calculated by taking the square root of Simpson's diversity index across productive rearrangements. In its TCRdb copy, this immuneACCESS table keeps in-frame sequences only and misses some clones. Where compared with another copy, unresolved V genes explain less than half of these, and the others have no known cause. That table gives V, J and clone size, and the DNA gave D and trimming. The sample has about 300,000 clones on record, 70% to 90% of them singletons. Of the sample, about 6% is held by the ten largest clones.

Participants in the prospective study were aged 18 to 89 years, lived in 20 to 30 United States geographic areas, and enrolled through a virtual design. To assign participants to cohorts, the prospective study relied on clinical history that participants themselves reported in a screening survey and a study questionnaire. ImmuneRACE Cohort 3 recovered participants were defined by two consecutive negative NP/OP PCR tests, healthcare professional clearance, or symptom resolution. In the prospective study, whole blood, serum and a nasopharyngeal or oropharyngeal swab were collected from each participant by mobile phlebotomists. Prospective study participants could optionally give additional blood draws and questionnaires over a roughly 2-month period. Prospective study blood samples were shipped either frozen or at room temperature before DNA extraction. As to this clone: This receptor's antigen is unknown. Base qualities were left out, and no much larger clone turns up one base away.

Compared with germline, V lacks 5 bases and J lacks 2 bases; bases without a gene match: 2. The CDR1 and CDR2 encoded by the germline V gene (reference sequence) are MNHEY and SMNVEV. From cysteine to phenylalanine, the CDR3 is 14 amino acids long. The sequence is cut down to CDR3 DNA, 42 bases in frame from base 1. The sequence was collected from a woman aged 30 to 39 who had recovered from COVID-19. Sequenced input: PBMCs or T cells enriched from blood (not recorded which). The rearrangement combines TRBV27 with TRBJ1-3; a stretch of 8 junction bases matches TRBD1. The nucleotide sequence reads TGTGCCAGCAGTGCGGACAGGGCTGGAAACACCATATATTTT. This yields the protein CASSADRAGNTIYF.